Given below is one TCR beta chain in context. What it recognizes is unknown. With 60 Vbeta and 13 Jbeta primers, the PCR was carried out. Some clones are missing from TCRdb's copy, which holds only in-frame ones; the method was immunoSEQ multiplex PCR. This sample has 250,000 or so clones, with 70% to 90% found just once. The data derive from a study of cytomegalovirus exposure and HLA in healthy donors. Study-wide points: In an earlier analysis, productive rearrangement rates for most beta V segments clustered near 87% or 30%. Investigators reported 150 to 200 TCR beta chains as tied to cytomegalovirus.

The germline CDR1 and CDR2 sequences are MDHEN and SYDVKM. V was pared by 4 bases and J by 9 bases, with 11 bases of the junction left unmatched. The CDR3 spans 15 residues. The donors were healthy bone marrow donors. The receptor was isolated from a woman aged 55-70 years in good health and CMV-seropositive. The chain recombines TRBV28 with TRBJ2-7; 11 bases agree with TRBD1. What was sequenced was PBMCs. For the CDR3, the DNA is TGTGCCAGCAGTTCCGCGGGGGGACAGGGGGACGGGCAGTACTTC. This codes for CASSSAGGQGDGQYF.